The clone carrying this TCR beta chain was seen a handful of times. Preparation of the TCRbeta library used unique molecular identifiers. One entry per CDR3 protein, called by TCRdb with MiXCR from the PCR reads. The sample carries about 690,000 distinct CDR3 sequences, around a sixth recorded once. These data belong to a study of T-cell reconstitution after alpha-beta-depleted transplantation in children. CDR1 is MGHRA and CDR2 is YSYEKL in the germline V gene. V was pared by 1 base and J by 9 bases, with 19 bases between. This CDR3 has 16 amino acids. This receptor was identified in a human donor who donated a stem cell graft to a child with acute myeloid leukemia. The chain employs TRBV4-1 and TRBJ2-1; D gene uncertain. The input for sequencing was PBMCs from the stem cell graft donor, taken from the stem cell graft. The CDR3 protein is CASSQGTRYKDSEQFF. In nucleotides, the CDR3 is TGCGCCAGCAGCCAAGGCACGCGGTACAAGGATAGTGAGCAGTTCTTC.